The sequence of this T cell receptor beta chain was determined in a study of blood T cell repertoires in COVID-19. The overall study: Italy, Spain and the United States were the sources of the convalescent and acute COVID-19 samples.

Original methodology: Using reference gene primer amplification, nucleated cell counts were estimated. Method: immunoSEQ multiplex PCR; TCRdb's copy keeps in-frame clones and lacks some. D and trimming were read from the DNA, whereas the V and J calls and clone size are those reported in that table. The table shows 300,000 or so clones, with more than 85% occurring only once. The ends were cut back, 7 bases at V and 4 bases at J, with 6 bases in the middle. This CDR3 region has 11 residues. Germline lookup yields CDR1 SNHLY and CDR2 FYNNEI. Seattle's enrolled individuals joined amid active infection and were then monitored longitudinally.

This receptor was obtained from a woman aged 25-40 years with COVID-19, enrolled during active disease. The material sequenced was peripheral blood. The gene calls are TRBV2 and TRBJ2-3, with a tentative D call TRBD1 (5 bases). The CDR3 loop is CASKGADTQYF. The CDR3, as DNA: TGTGCCAGCAAAGGGGCAGATACGCAGTATTTT.